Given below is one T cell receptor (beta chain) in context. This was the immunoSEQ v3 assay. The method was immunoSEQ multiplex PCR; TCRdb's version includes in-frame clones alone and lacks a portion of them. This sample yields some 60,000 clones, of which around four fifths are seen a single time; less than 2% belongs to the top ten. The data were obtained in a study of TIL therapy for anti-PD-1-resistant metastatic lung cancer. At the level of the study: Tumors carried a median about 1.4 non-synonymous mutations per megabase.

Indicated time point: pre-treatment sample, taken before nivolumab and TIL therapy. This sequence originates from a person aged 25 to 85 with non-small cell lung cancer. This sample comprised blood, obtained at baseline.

The CDR3 protein is CASTLGLIGNEQFF. CDR3 DNA sequence: TGTGCCAGCACCCTTGGACTAATCGGTAATGAGCAGTTCTTC. The genes are TRBV7-2 and TRBJ2-1, with D tentatively TRBD2 (6 bases). The CDR3 has 14 amino acids. Germline V gene lookup returns CDR1 SGHTA and CDR2 FQGNSA. V lost 7 bases and J lost 7, with 17 bases in between. The whole variable domain, remainder taken from reference TRBV7-2 and TRBJ2-1, is GAGVSQSPSNKVTEKGKDVELRCDPISGHTALYWYRQSLGQGLEFLIYFQGNSAPDKSGLPSDRFSAERTGGSVSTLTIQRTQQEDSAVYLCASTLGLIGNEQFFGPGTRLTVL.